The 27 T cell receptor beta chains presented below share a single source sample, sequenced in a study of blood T cell repertoires in COVID-19. Assay used: immunoSEQ multiplex PCR; TCRdb lists only in-frame clones, some missing. The sample has about 180,000 clones, 86% seen once. Sequencing was done on a sample of peripheral blood. The receptor source for this set is a man aged 50 or older with active or convalescent COVID-19.

This chain uses TRBV18 with TRBJ1-2; D possibly corresponds to TRBD1 (5 bases). The V end lost 3 bases, the J end lost 1 base, and 15 bases lay between the germline ends. The CDR3 runs 16 residues. Germline CDR1 is KGHSH and CDR2 is LQKENI. In nucleotides, the CDR3 is TGTGCCAGCTCACCCTCCCAATTGACAGTTAACTATGGCTACACCTTC. Translating it yields CASSPSQLTVNYGYTF. The whole variable domain, remainder taken from reference TRBV18 and TRBJ1-2, is NAGVMQNPRHLVRRRGQEARLRCSPMKGHSHVYWYRQLPEEGLKFMVYLQKENIIDESGMPKERFSAEFPKEGPSILRIQQVVRGDSAAYFCASSPSQLTVNYGYTFGSGTRLTVV.

The J gene is TRBJ2-7, the V gene TRBV18; D is perhaps TRBD2 (5 bases). Per germline, CDR1 KGHSH and CDR2 LQKENI. V gave up 3 bases and J gave up 3 bases, with 12 bases separating them. The CDR3 consists of 14 residues. CDR3 protein: CASSPEGRGYEQYF. CDR3 in DNA: TGTGCCAGCTCACCGGAAGGGAGAGGCTACGAGCAGTACTTC.

J is TRBJ2-7 and V is TRBV5-6, with a weak D call TRBD1 (5 bases). The CDR3 extends over 13 amino acids. V lost 7 bases, J lost 2 bases, and 13 bases lay in between. CDR1 is SGHDT and CDR2 is YYEEEE in the germline V gene. CDR3 sequence (DNA): TGTGCCAGCGCCCTCTCAGGGACCTACGAGCAGTACTTC. It translates to CASALSGTYEQYF.

V is TRBV10-1 and J is TRBJ2-1; 9 bases are a match to TRBD2. Germline V gene sequence: CDR1 WNHNN, CDR2 SYGVQD (reference sequence). Germline trimming cut 0 bases from V and 7 bases from J; bases unmatched to any gene: 10. The CDR3 runs to 17 residues. The chain's CDR3 is CASSESGGGRAMNEQFF. DNA of the CDR3: TGCGCCAGCAGTGAGTCTGGGGGCGGGAGGGCTATGAATGAGCAGTTCTTC.

V and J are TRBV27 and TRBJ1-6; D is ambiguous. The CDR3 extends over 14 amino acids. Germline assignment: CDR1 MNHEY and CDR2 SMNVEV (reference sequence). Trimming stripped 2 bases from V and 9 bases from J, with 11 bases between. The CDR3 DNA reads as TGTGCCAGCAGTTTAAGAGGGAGTGTTTCACCCCTCCACTTT. Protein: CASSLRGSVSPLHF.

This clone was found once. The V and J genes are TRBV3-1 (or the pseudogene TRBV3-2) and TRBJ2-5; 9 nucleotides agree with TRBD2. The CDR3 extends over 16 amino acids. Germline CDR1 and CDR2: LGHDT and YNNKEL (reference sequence). V lost 5 bases, J lost 2 bases, and 9 bases stayed unmatched. The CDR3 bases are TGTGCCAGCAGCGCACCCGGGACTAGCACTCAAGAGACCCAGTACTTC. Its translation is CASSAPGTSTQETQYF.

With regard to this clone: The identical CDR3 is also encoded by other nucleotide sequences in the sample. The chain couples TRBV7-2 to TRBJ2-3, with 9 bases lining up with TRBD2. This CDR3 is built from 14 residues. Unmatched junction bases numbered 1, after V lost 1 base and J lost 5 bases. Germline CDR1 reads SGHTA; CDR2 reads FQGNSA. CDR3 DNA sequence: TGTGCCAGCAGCTTAGGTAGCGGGAGAGATACGCAGTATTTT. Translating it yields CASSLGSGRDTQYF.

The sample holds a few counts of this clone. V and J are TRBV2 and TRBJ1-2; possibly TRBD1 for D (6 bases). The CDR3 contains 15 residues. V dropped 5 bases and J dropped 5 bases, with 18 bases sitting between them. Germline CDR1 reads SNHLY; CDR2 reads FYNNEI. The CDR3 spells CASSFPDRKNYGYTF. For the CDR3, the DNA is TGTGCCAGCAGTTTCCCCGACAGGAAAAATTATGGCTACACCTTC.

The chain links TRBV4-2 to TRBJ2-7; maybe TRBD2 (6 bases). The CDR3 has 15 residues. Germline assignment: CDR1 LGHNA and CDR2 YNFKEQ. V shed 0 bases and J shed 6 bases, with 15 bases lying between them. The CDR3 region is CASSQDLAPTFEQYF. CDR3 DNA: TGTGCCAGCAGCCAAGACCTAGCGCCAACTTTCGAGCAGTACTTC.

The chain couples TRBV2 to TRBJ2-3, with 12 positions matching TRBD2. V shed 6 bases, J shed 1 base, and the junction held 2 bases outside the gene matches. Germline loops: CDR1 SNHLY, CDR2 FYNNEI. CDR3 length: 15 residues. The CDR3 loop reads CASRTSGSGTDTQYF. The CDR3 nucleotides read TGTGCCAGCAGGACTAGCGGGAGTGGCACAGATACGCAGTATTTT. Full variable domain (rest looked up from reference TRBV2 and TRBJ2-3): EPEVTQTPSHQVTQMGQEVILRCVPISNHLYFYWYRQILGQKVEFLVSFYNNEISEKSEIFDDQFSVERPDGSNFTLKIRSTKLEDSAMYFCASRTSGSGTDTQYFGPGTRLTVL.

The V call is TRBV5-4, the J call TRBJ2-1; 10 bases map to TRBD2. V shed 4 bases, J shed 9 bases, and the junction held 4 bases outside the gene matches. The CDR3 has 13 amino acids. From germline, CDR1 is SGHNT and CDR2 YYREEE (reference sequence). Here the CDR3 DNA reads TGTGCCAGCAGCGCGGGACTAGCGTTTGAGCAGTTCTTC. Amino acids: CASSAGLAFEQFF.

The rearrangement joins TRBV6-1 to TRBJ1-2, with D perhaps matching TRBD1 (5 bases). The CDR3 extends over 15 amino acids. Germline assignment: CDR1 MNHNS and CDR2 SASEGT. V lost 3 bases, J lost 8 bases, and 19 bases lay in between. This CDR3 reads CASSEDPGTEGGYTF. In nucleotides, the CDR3 is TGTGCCAGCAGTGAGGATCCCGGGACTGAAGGCGGCTACACCTTC.

The CDR3 sequence is CASSRGQNQPQHF. CDR3 DNA sequence: TGTGCCAGCAGCAGGGGACAGAATCAGCCCCAGCATTTT. The chain recombines TRBV7-9 with TRBJ1-5; 7 bases are shared with TRBD1. Trimming took 5 bases from V and 4 from J; bases not matched to a gene: 2. This CDR3 region has 13 residues. In germline, CDR1 is SEHNR, CDR2 FQNEAQ (reference sequence).

To note about this clone: Other DNA sequences within the sample encode an identical CDR3. The chain is built from TRBV5-1 and TRBJ2-2, with TRBD1 matching 7 bases. The CDR3 has 14 amino acids. Trimming took 0 bases from V and 6 from J; bases not matched to a gene: 2. The germline CDR1 and CDR2 sequences are SGHRS and YFSETQ. The CDR3 spells CASSLDRGSGELFF. In DNA form, the CDR3 reads TGCGCCAGCAGCTTGGACAGGGGCTCCGGGGAGCTGTTTTTT.

This clone was recorded a few times. In DNA, the CDR3 is TGCGCCAGCAGCTTGGCGGGACAGGGCTCAGATACGCAGTATTTT. It yields the protein CASSLAGQGSDTQYF. The chain combines TRBV4-1 with TRBJ2-3; TRBD1 matches at 9 bases. The CDR3 runs 15 residues. Trimming cost V 5 bases and J 4 bases; bases outside gene matches: 7. Germline CDR1 and CDR2: MGHRA and YSYEKL.

V usage is TRBV6-5 and J usage is TRBJ2-6; D possibly corresponds to TRBD1 (5 bases). This CDR3 region has 14 residues. Germline V gene sequence: CDR1 MNHEY, CDR2 SVGAGI. The V gene lost 8 bases and the J gene lost 0 bases, with 8 bases spanning the gap. The CDR3 sequence is CASGRASGANVLTF. CDR3 coding DNA: TGTGCCAGCGGCAGGGCCTCTGGGGCCAACGTCCTGACTTTC.

This clone showed up just once. The V call is TRBV7-6, the J call TRBJ2-7, with TRBD2 matching 7 bases. The CDR3 is made up of 15 amino acids. The germline CDR1 and CDR2 sequences are SGHVS and FNYEAQ. J gave up 4 bases and V 1 base, and 7 bases lay outside the gene matches. The chain's CDR3 is CASSLVAGELYEQYF. CDR3 DNA sequence: TGTGCCAGCAGCTTAGTGGCGGGGGAGTTGTACGAGCAGTACTTC.

This chain joins TRBV5-6 and TRBJ2-2; tentative D call: TRBD1 (6 bases). CDR1 is SGHDT and CDR2 is YYEEEE in the germline V gene. Trimming stripped 5 bases from V and 5 bases from J, with 19 bases between. The CDR3 is 16 residues long. The CDR3 here is CASRPETGVRTGELFF. The CDR3 nucleotides read TGTGCCAGCAGACCTGAGACAGGCGTAAGGACCGGGGAGCTGTTTTTT.

The V call is TRBV12-3 or TRBV12-4, the J call TRBJ1-6; D gene unclear. V was cut by 6 bases and J by 14 bases, with 14 bases left in between. The CDR3 has 12 amino acids. For the CDR3, the DNA is TGTGCCAGCAGCGAGGGCTTTAAATCCCTCCACTTT. It is translated as CASSEGFKSLHF.

V and J are TRBV29-1 and TRBJ1-1; 7 bases agree with TRBD1. Germline CDR1 is SQVTM and CDR2 is ANQGSEA. The V gene end was trimmed by 0 bases and the J gene end by 4 bases; junction bases not matched to a gene: 5. The CDR3 has 14 amino acids. The CDR3 DNA reads as TGCAGCGTTGAAGATCAAAGGGGGCCCACTGAAGCTTTCTTT. It translates to CSVEDQRGPTEAFF.

This chain links TRBV30 with TRBJ1-1; D is perhaps TRBD1 (6 bases). Germline assignment: CDR1 GTSNPN and CDR2 SVGIG (reference sequence). The germline V and J ends were trimmed by 5 bases and 1 base, with 11 bases remaining between them. This CDR3 has 13 amino acids. The CDR3 sequence is CAWGTNENTEAFF. The CDR3 region has the DNA TGTGCCTGGGGGACAAACGAGAACACTGAAGCTTTCTTT.

The rearrangement links TRBV11-3 to TRBJ2-1; 9 nucleotides line up with TRBD2. The V segment lost 1 base and the J segment 7 bases; nucleotides outside the gene matches: 2. CDR1 is SGHNT, CDR2 YENEEA, per germline. The CDR3 consists of 14 residues. In DNA, the CDR3 is TGTGCCAGCAGCTTAGGCGGGGGGGGGAATGAGCAGTTCTTC. It specifies CASSLGGGGNEQFF.

In this sample, this clone turned up a few times. This chain uses TRBV3-1 (or the pseudogene TRBV3-2) with TRBJ2-7; TRBD1 aligns across 7 bases. Trimming at V came to 3 bases and at J to 5 bases, leaving 4 bases not matched to a gene. This CDR3 contains 13 residues. Germline CDR1 is LGHDT and CDR2 is YNNKEL (reference sequence). The CDR3 sequence: CASSHNTGDEQYF. The DNA of the CDR3 is TGTGCCAGCAGCCATAATACAGGGGACGAGCAGTACTTC.

This clone occurred a few times. The rearrangement uses TRBV5-1 and TRBJ1-2; a possible D gene is TRBD1 (6 bases). V shed 3 bases and J shed 5 bases, with 11 bases lying between them. Germline V lookup: CDR1 SGHRS, CDR2 YFSETQ. There are 13 residues in the CDR3. This CDR3 reads CASSWDIEYGYTF. DNA for the CDR3: TGCGCCAGCAGCTGGGACATTGAGTATGGCTACACCTTC. The whole variable domain, filled in from reference TRBV5-1 and TRBJ1-2, reads KAGVTQTPRYLIKTRGQQVTLSCSPISGHRSVSWYQQTPGQGLQFLFEYFSETQRNKGNFPGRFSGRQFSNSRSEMNVSTLELGDSALYLCASSWDIEYGYTFGSGTRLTVV.

This chain joins TRBV7-9 and TRBJ2-3; D is undetermined. CDR3 size: 15 residues. V was shortened by 3 bases and J by 0 bases, with 10 bases between the two germline ends. The germline CDR1 and CDR2 sequences are SEHNR and FQNEAQ (reference sequence). CDR3 loop: CASSLGLGSTDTQYF. The CDR3 bases are TGTGCCAGCAGCTTGGGTCTCGGGAGCACAGATACGCAGTATTTT.

The rearrangement uses TRBV6-5 and TRBJ1-2; TRBD1 agrees at 7 bases. The junction had 9 bases not matched to a gene; V was cut back by 8 bases and J by 0 bases. Germline CDR1 MNHEY, CDR2 SVGAGI. This CDR3 spans 15 amino acids. CDR3 loop: CASGEGANPNYGYTF. CDR3 DNA: TGTGCCAGCGGAGAGGGGGCCAATCCTAACTATGGCTACACCTTC.

The chain joins TRBV30 to TRBJ1-5; 9 nucleotides align to TRBD1. The CDR3 runs to 18 residues. The V segment lost 0 bases and the J segment 0 bases; nucleotides outside the gene matches: 9. Germline lookup yields CDR1 GTSNPN and CDR2 SVGIG (reference sequence). CDR3 sequence (DNA): TGTGCCTGGAGTGTAAAACAGGGGGCGAGGGGTAGCAATCAGCCCCAGCATTTT. It translates to CAWSVKQGARGSNQPQHF.